These 20 T cell receptor beta chains came from one sample sequenced in a study of T cell changes during pregnancy in multiple sclerosis. Repertoires were generated with immunoSEQ multiplex PCR, while TCRdb's copy carries only in-frame clones and drops some. This table holds about 54,000 clones, about 90% found once. This sample comprised peripheral blood, obtained after pregnancy. Every receptor here comes from a female donor in good health, enrolled as a control in a pregnancy study.

This sequence joins TRBV27 and TRBJ2-3; 7 bases line up with TRBD1. V dropped 3 bases and J dropped 2; count of bases not matched to a gene: 2. Germline assignment: CDR1 MNHEY and CDR2 SMNVEV (reference sequence). This CDR3 comprises 14 residues. The CDR3 region is CASSFGQVTDTQYF. The CDR3 DNA follows: TGTGCCAGCAGTTTCGGACAGGTCACAGATACGCAGTATTTT.

The gene calls are TRBV11-2 and TRBJ2-1; TRBD2 might be the D (5 bases). The length of the CDR3 is 13 residues. Germline-derived CDR1 and CDR2 are SGHAT and FQNNGV. V was trimmed by 5 bases and J by 7 bases, leaving 12 bases between them. The CDR3 DNA follows: TGTGCCAGCAGCGCCTCTCGGGAAAATGAGCAGTTCTTC. It is translated as CASSASRENEQFF.

The CDR3 is CASSIVEGPANGYTF. CDR3 coding DNA: TGTGCCAGTAGTATAGTGGAGGGGCCCGCAAATGGCTACACCTTC. V and J are TRBV19 and TRBJ1-2; D is perhaps TRBD1 (5 bases). This CDR3 is built from 15 residues. Germline lookup yields CDR1 LNHDA and CDR2 SQIVND (reference sequence). V lost 1 base, J lost 6 bases, and 15 bases lay in between.

This clone was found once. V gene TRBV10-1 combines with J gene TRBJ2-1, with 9 bases matching TRBD1. The CDR3 has 14 amino acids. Losses at the gene ends were 5 bases for V and 2 bases for J; bases not matched to a gene: 1. Per germline, CDR1 WNHNN and CDR2 SYGVQD (reference sequence). In DNA, the CDR3 is TGCGCCAGCAGTAGACAGGGGGCCTACAATGAGCAGTTCTTC. Translating it yields CASSRQGAYNEQFF.

This chain links TRBV18 with TRBJ1-2, with a weak D call TRBD1 (5 bases). The CDR3 covers 15 residues. Germline V gene sequence: CDR1 KGHSH, CDR2 LQKENI. Trimming shortened V by 3 bases and J by 6 bases, and 17 bases separated the two germline ends. The CDR3 spells CASSPRGGGGNGYTF. In nucleotides, the CDR3 is TGTGCCAGCTCACCTCGCGGTGGGGGAGGAAATGGCTACACCTTC.

The chain links TRBV9 to TRBJ1-1, with TRBD1 matching over 8 bases. The J segment lost 1 base and the V segment lost 2 bases, leaving 1 base of the junction unmatched. Germline V CDR1 and CDR2: SGDLS, YYNGEE. This CDR3 region has 14 residues. In DNA, the CDR3 is TGTGCCAGCAGCGTGGGACAGGCGAACACTGAAGCTTTCTTT. Translated: CASSVGQANTEAFF. Complete variable domain (other parts from reference TRBV9 and TRBJ1-1): DSGVTQTPKHLITATGQRVTLRCSPRSGDLSVYWYQQSLDQGLQFLIQYYNGEERAKGNILERFSAQQFPDLHSELNLSSLELGDSALYFCASSVGQANTEAFFGQGTRLTVV.

V and J are TRBV11-2 and TRBJ2-7, with 8 bases that match TRBD2. In germline, CDR1 is SGHAT, CDR2 FQNNGV. V shed 8 bases and J 3 bases; nucleotides not matched to a gene: 12. The CDR3 runs 15 residues. CDR3 residues: CASAFGGGGLYEQYF. The CDR3 DNA follows: TGTGCCAGCGCCTTCGGGGGCGGGGGGCTCTACGAGCAGTACTTC. Based on the CDR3 plus reference TRBV11-2 and TRBJ2-7, the full variable domain is EAGVAQSPRYKIIEKRQSVAFWCNPISGHATLYWYQQILGQGPKLLIQFQNNGVVDDSQLPKDRFSAERLKGVDSTLKIQPAKLEDSAVYLCASAFGGGGLYEQYFGPGTRLTVT.

The chain is built from TRBV6-5 and TRBJ1-4; D may be TRBD1 (6 bases). Germline V CDR1 and CDR2: MNHEY, SVGAGI. The CDR3 totals 14 residues. V shed 6 bases and J shed 0 bases, with 8 bases lying between them. CDR3 region: CASRRTATNEKLFF. The CDR3 coding sequence is TGTGCCAGCAGAAGGACAGCAACTAATGAAAAACTGTTTTTT.

V gene TRBV6-5 combines with J gene TRBJ2-7; maybe TRBD2 (5 bases). Germline V gene data show CDR1 as MNHEY and CDR2 as SVGAGI. V shed 5 bases and J shed 2 bases, with 10 bases lying between them. This CDR3 comprises 13 residues. Written as DNA, the CDR3 is TGTGCCAGCAGTAAACGGGAAGCCTACGAGCAGTACTTC. Amino acid sequence: CASSKREAYEQYF.

The CDR3 loop is CASSESENQPQHF. CDR3 DNA sequence: TGTGCCAGCAGTGAGTCGGAGAATCAGCCCCAGCATTTT. The gene calls are TRBV2 and TRBJ1-5; D is ambiguous. V lost 3 bases, J lost 4 bases, and 7 bases lay in between. The CDR3 is made up of 13 amino acids. Germline V lookup: CDR1 SNHLY, CDR2 FYNNEI.

V and J are TRBV19 and TRBJ1-1, with TRBD1 matching over 8 bases. This CDR3 is 17 amino acids long. The germline gives CDR1 LNHDA, CDR2 SQIVND (reference sequence). The J segment lost 0 bases and the V segment lost 5 bases, leaving 11 bases of the junction unmatched. The CDR3, as DNA: TGTGCCAGTAGTCGAGGGGGACAGGCCTTAATGAACACTGAAGCTTTCTTT. Its translation: CASSRGGQALMNTEAFF. Full variable domain (outside the CDR3, taken from reference TRBV19 and TRBJ1-1): DGGITQSPKYLFRKEGQNVTLSCEQNLNHDAMYWYRQDPGQGLRLIYYSQIVNDFQKGDIAEGYSVSREKKESFPLTVTSAQKNPTAFYLCASSRGGQALMNTEAFFGQGTRLTVV.

The rearrangement joins TRBV27 to TRBJ2-1; TRBD2 aligns across 12 bases. This CDR3 region has 16 residues. J gave up 3 bases and V 6 bases, and 6 bases lay outside the gene matches. In germline, CDR1 is MNHEY, CDR2 SMNVEV (reference sequence). CDR3 protein: CASRPGLAGIYNEQFF. DNA of the CDR3: TGTGCCAGCAGACCCGGACTAGCGGGAATCTACAATGAGCAGTTCTTC.

This rearrangement joins TRBV15 to TRBJ2-1, with D possibly being TRBD2 (8 bases). V lost 7 bases, J lost 10 bases, and 29 bases lay in between. The CDR3 sequence is 17 residues long. The germline V gene has CDR1 LNHNV and CDR2 YYDKDF (reference sequence). CDR3 sequence (DNA): TGTGCCACCACCACGGATATACTAGCGGCGTCAGGGGGGGAGCAGTTCTTC. Amino acid sequence: CATTTDILAASGGEQFF.

The V gene is TRBV11-3, the J gene TRBJ1-1; TRBD1 aligns across 10 bases. Unmatched junction bases numbered 1, after V lost 3 bases and J lost 3 bases. The germline gives CDR1 SGHNT, CDR2 YENEEA. This CDR3 is 14 amino acids long. Here the CDR3 reads CASSLDRGDTEAFF. The CDR3 DNA follows: TGTGCCAGCAGCTTGGACAGGGGGGACACTGAAGCTTTCTTT.

The chain is built from TRBV7-6 and TRBJ1-4, with unresolved D. CDR3 length equals 15 residues. Germline values: CDR1 SGHVS, CDR2 FNYEAQ. V lost 5 bases and J lost 4, with 14 bases in between. CDR3 amino acids: CASSPSPVLNEKLFF. For the CDR3, the DNA is TGTGCCAGCAGCCCGTCCCCGGTCCTTAATGAAAAACTGTTTTTT.

This clone was seen only once. The V call is TRBV30, the J call TRBJ1-2; TRBD1 matches 8 bases. The CDR3 extends over 13 amino acids. CDR1 GTSNPN and CDR2 SVGIG come from the germline V gene (reference sequence). The V segment lost 1 base and the J segment 7 bases; nucleotides outside the gene matches: 5. CDR3 DNA: TGTGCCTGGAGTGCAGGGGGCTGGGGTGGCTACACCTTC. It specifies CAWSAGGWGGYTF.

This clone was found once. The chain is built from TRBV7-2 and TRBJ2-7; weak D call: TRBD2 (5 bases). CDR1 and CDR2 (germline): SGHTA, FQGNSA. CDR3 length: 13 residues. The germline V and J ends were trimmed by 1 base and 7 bases, with 11 bases remaining between them. CDR3 coding DNA: TGTGCCAGCAGCTTAGTTGCTTCGGGGGAGCAGTACTTC. Amino acid sequence: CASSLVASGEQYF.

The chain is built from TRBV4-3 and TRBJ1-1, with 7 bases fitting TRBD1. This CDR3 region has 14 residues. V was clipped by 4 bases and J by 4 bases; unmatched bases: 6. The V gene's germline CDR1 is LGHNA and CDR2 YSLEER. The CDR3 nucleotides read TGCGCCAGCAGCCTTAGACAGGGACCCACTGAAGCTTTCTTT. This sequence encodes CASSLRQGPTEAFF.

This clone was seen only a few times. The rearrangement uses TRBV6-1 and TRBJ2-5; tentatively, D is TRBD2 (6 bases). The CDR3 contains 14 residues. With 4 bases removed from V and 5 bases from J, the gap between germline ends came to 14 bases. From germline, CDR1 is MNHNS and CDR2 SASEGT. The CDR3 sequence: CASSVDVAAETQYF. The CDR3 DNA is TGTGCCAGCAGTGTTGACGTAGCGGCCGAGACCCAGTACTTC.

This clone appeared a single time. The rearrangement uses TRBV4-2 and TRBJ2-7, with TRBD2 identical over 11 bases. After removal of 4 bases from V and 2 bases from J, the junction contained 4 bases not matched to a gene. The CDR3 covers 15 residues. CDR1 and CDR2 from the germline V gene are LGHNA and YNFKEQ. DNA of the CDR3: TGTGCCAGCAGCCGGGGGACTAGCGGAACCTACGAGCAGTACTTC. This codes for CASSRGTSGTYEQYF.